The sequence of this TCR beta chain was determined in a study of blood T cell repertoires in COVID-19 (dated by TCRdb to the early 2020s). About the full investigation: Samples covering the acute and convalescent phases of COVID-19 were provided by collaborators in the United States, Italy and Spain. The samples were drawn from the first 160 participants of the ongoing ImmuneRACE study and from over 950 subjects provided by 6 global collaborators. The prospective study material was composed of cDNA or gDNA derived from T cells, B-cell-depleted T cells, or PBMCs. The repertoires were made available in a free public database intended to serve as a resource for research on the immune response to SARS-CoV-2. Sample metadata almost always included a de-identified subject ID, COVID-19 status, age in years and sex. The dataset comprised deeply sampled blood TCRbeta repertoires from subjects exposed to, actively infected with, or recovered from COVID-19. Where available, HLA class I and class II types were taken from metadata supplied by the sample provider and were not determined by assay-based typing. What the research found in general, with its limitations: The amount of clinical and demographic metadata varied by source and participant and was provided uncurated.

The V end loses 4 bases and the J end loses 5 bases, and a stretch of 12 bases separates them. The germline V gene (reference sequence) provides CDR1 SGHNT and CDR2 YYREEE. From the cysteine through the phenylalanine, the CDR3 covers 13 amino acids. Of all the DNA, just the CDR3 is kept, 39 bases in frame from base 1. As to this clone: What antigen it recognizes has not been identified. Within one base of it there is no much larger clone, and no base qualities were kept.

Collaborating institutions collected whole blood in K2EDTA tubes following their own protocols. For TCRbeta analysis, collaborator samples were shipped as frozen whole blood, as isolated PBMCs, or as DNA extracted from either sample type. TCRbeta CDR3 regions were amplified from genomic DNA by means of the immunoSEQ Assay, a bias-controlled multiplex PCR. Turning to the authors' computational methods: Nucleated cell counts per sample were estimated from amplification of reference gene primers within the assay. To quantify the absolute abundance of each unique TCRbeta CDR3 rearrangement, sequence reads were collapsed and filtered. Productive Simpson clonality was computed per sample as the square root of Simpson's diversity index over productive rearrangements. TCRdb provides this immuneACCESS table in a form limited to in-frame rearrangements. Some clones are lacking; in checked studies, under half of them reflect an unresolved V gene, and why the rest are absent is not known. The DNA was the basis for D and trimming; V, J and clone size are from that table. The sample table shows 200,000 to 250,000 clones, and roughly 88% are seen once. Roughly 1.5% of the sample belongs to the ten largest clones.

This sequence uses TRBV5-4 and TRBJ2-5; the D gene is unclear. Specimen: peripheral blood. The sequence was obtained from a young man with active or convalescent COVID-19. The DNA sequence follows: TGTGCCAGCAGCCAGGCCAGTGATGAGACCCAGTACTTC. The translation is CASSQASDETQYF.